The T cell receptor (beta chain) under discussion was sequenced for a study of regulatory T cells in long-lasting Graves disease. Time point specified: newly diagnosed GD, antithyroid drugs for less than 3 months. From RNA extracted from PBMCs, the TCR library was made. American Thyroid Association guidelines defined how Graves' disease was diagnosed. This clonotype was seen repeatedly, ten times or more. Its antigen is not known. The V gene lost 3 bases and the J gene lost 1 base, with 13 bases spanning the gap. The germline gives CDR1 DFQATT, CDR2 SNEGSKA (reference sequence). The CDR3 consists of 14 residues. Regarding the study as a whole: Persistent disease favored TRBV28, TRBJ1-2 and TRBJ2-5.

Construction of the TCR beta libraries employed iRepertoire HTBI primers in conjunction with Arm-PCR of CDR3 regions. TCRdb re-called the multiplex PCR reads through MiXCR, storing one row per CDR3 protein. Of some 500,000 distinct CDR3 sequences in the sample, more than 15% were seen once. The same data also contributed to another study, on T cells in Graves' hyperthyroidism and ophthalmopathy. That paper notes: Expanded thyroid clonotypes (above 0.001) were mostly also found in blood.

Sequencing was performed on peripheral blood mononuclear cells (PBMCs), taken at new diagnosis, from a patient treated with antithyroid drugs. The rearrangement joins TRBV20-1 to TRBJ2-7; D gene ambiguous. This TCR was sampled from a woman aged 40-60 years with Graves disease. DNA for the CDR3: TGCAGTGCTAGCCTTCAGACAAGTTCCTACGAGCAGTACTTC. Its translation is CSASLQTSSYEQYF.